The sequence of this T cell receptor beta chain was determined in a study of response to subunit inactivated influenza vaccine. Study conclusions and caveats: The authors put forward the suggestion that each seasonal influenza vaccination may bring in only a limited number of new T cells.

V was pared by 1 base and J by 7 bases, with 12 bases of the junction left unmatched. The CDR3 runs 17 residues. A remark on this clonotype: Its antigen is unidentified.

TCRdb used MiXCR to reprocess the RT-PCR reads, holding one entry per CDR3 protein. The repertoire holds more than 200,000 distinct CDR3 sequences, with 12% as singletons. The starting material was non-naive T cells sorted from PBMCs, obtained approximately 15 days before vaccination. This clonotype was sampled from a man in his fifties who received an inactivated influenza vaccine. The rearrangement uses TRBV5-3 and TRBJ2-1, with 9 bases that match TRBD2. TRBV5-3 is an ORF, and what it does is uncertain. The CDR3 loop reads CARSLWVAGEKVNEQFF. CDR3 nucleotide sequence: TGTGCCAGAAGCTTGTGGGTAGCGGGAGAGAAGGTAAATGAGCAGTTCTTC.